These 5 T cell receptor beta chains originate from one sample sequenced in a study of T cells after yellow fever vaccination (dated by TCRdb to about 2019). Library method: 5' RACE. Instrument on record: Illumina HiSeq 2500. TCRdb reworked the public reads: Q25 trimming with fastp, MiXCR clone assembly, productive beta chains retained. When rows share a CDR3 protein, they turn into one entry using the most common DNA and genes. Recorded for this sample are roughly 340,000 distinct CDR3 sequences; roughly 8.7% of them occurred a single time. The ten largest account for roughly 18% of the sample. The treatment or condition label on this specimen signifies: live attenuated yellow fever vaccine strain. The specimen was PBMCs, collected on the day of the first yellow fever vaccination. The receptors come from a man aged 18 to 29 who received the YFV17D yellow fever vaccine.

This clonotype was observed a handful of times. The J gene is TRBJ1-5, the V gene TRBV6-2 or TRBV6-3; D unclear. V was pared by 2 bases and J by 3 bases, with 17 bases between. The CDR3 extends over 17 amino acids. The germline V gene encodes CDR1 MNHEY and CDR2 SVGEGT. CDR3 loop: CASSYAPRGSPNQPQHF. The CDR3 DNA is TGTGCCAGCAGTTACGCGCCAAGAGGCTCGCCCAATCAGCCCCAGCATTTT.

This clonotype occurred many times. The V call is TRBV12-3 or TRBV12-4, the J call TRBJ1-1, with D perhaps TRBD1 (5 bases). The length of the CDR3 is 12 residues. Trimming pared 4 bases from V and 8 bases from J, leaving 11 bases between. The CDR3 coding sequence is TGTGCCAGCAGTTACGGGACTTCCGAAGCTTTCTTT. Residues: CASSYGTSEAFF.

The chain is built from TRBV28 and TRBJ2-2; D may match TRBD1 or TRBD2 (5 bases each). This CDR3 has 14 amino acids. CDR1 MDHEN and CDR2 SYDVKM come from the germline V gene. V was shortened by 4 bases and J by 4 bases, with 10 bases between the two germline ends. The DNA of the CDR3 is TGTGCCAGCAGTTCTGGGGGTGGCACCGGGGAGCTGTTTTTT. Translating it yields CASSSGGGTGELFF.

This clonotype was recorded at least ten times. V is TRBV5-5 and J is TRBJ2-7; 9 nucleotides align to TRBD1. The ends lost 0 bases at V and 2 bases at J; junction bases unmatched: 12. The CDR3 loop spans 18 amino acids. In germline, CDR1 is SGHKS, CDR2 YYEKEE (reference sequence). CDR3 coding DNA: TGTGCCAGCAGCTTGGCCCTAATCGCCGGGACAGGGCCCTACGAGCAGTACGTC. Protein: CASSLALIAGTGPYEQYV.

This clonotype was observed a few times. This CDR3 is CASSLRVQGDEQFF. The CDR3 nucleotides are TGTGCCAGCAGCTTAAGGGTCCAGGGCGATGAGCAGTTCTTC. The J gene is TRBJ2-1, the V gene TRBV11-3, with a possible D match to TRBD1 (5 bases). The V end was cut by 2 bases, the J end by 8 bases, with 13 bases between. The germline gives CDR1 SGHNT, CDR2 YENEEA. This CDR3 spans 14 amino acids.